A single TCR beta chain is shown here with its context. Its specificity is unknown. Clones were sequenced by immunoSEQ multiplex PCR, and TCRdb holds only the in-frame ones, with some missing. The table lists about 73,000 clones, roughly 84% of them singletons, with 35% to 50% in the top ten. This sample is drawn from a study of radiotherapy plus CTLA-4 blockade in lung cancer. The overall study: Disease control was achieved by over 30% of patients, and objective responses by about 17%. Study-level findings and limits: After radiotherapy and ipilimumab, tumor-derived clones expanded in peripheral blood. Reportedly, early blood T cell clone dynamics best predicted response, with interferon-beta.

Treatment of patients with chemo-refractory metastatic non-small-cell lung cancer consisted of focal radiation plus CTLA-4 blockade with ipilimumab. Germline CDR1 SGHRS, CDR2 YFSETQ. The ends were cut back, 4 bases at V and 0 bases at J, with 23 bases in the middle. The CDR3 extends over 20 amino acids. The TCR originated in a human donor with non-small cell lung cancer that progressed on radiotherapy plus ipilimumab. This sample comprised peripheral blood, obtained from a patient treated with radiotherapy plus ipilimumab. The chain is built from TRBV5-1 and TRBJ2-6; D perhaps matches TRBD1 (5 bases). The CDR3 protein is CASSMPQVLSVLSGANVLTF. The CDR3 bases are TGCGCCAGCAGCATGCCACAGGTCCTCTCTGTCCTCTCTGGGGCCAACGTCCTGACTTTC. Complete variable domain (other parts from reference TRBV5-1 and TRBJ2-6): KAGVTQTPRYLIKTRGQQVTLSCSPISGHRSVSWYQQTPGQGLQFLFEYFSETQRNKGNFPGRFSGRQFSNSRSEMNVSTLELGDSALYLCASSMPQVLSVLSGANVLTFGAGSRLTVL.